The 21 T cell receptor beta chains given below trace back to one sample, sequenced in a study of regulatory T cells in long-lasting Graves disease. Library construction for TCR beta used iRepertoire HTBI primers and Arm-PCR of CDR3 regions. Each CDR3 protein gets one entry after TCRdb re-called the multiplex PCR reads with MiXCR. This sample has hundreds of thousands of distinct CDR3 sequences; 15% occur once, and the top ten carry approximately 22%. Time point: newly diagnosed GD, antithyroid drugs for less than 3 months. PBMCs provided the RNA from which the TCR library was made. Here the sequenced sample was peripheral blood mononuclear cells (PBMCs), taken at new diagnosis, from a patient treated with antithyroid drugs. These receptors were obtained from a female donor with Graves disease.

This clonotype was seen at least ten times. The V gene is TRBV6-5, the J gene TRBJ1-2, with D possibly TRBD1 on 5 matching bases. V dropped 2 bases and J dropped 0 bases, with 16 bases sitting between them. The germline V gene encodes CDR1 MNHEY and CDR2 SVGAGI. The CDR3 loop spans 17 amino acids. CDR3 in amino acids: CASSYTGPVIANYGYTF. In DNA, the CDR3 is TGTGCCAGCAGTTACACGGGACCGGTAATCGCTAACTATGGCTACACCTTC.

This clonotype was detected ten times or more. The chain has TRBV7-3 and TRBJ2-3; 9 nucleotides align to TRBD2. Trimming cost V 5 bases and J 2 bases; bases outside gene matches: 8. This CDR3 spans 16 amino acids. CDR1 is SGHTA, CDR2 FQGTGA, per germline. The DNA of the CDR3 is TGTGCCAGCAGCACAGAGCGGGGGGCACCCACAGATACGCAGTATTTT. This gives the protein CASSTERGAPTDTQYF. Using reference TRBV7-3 and TRBJ2-3 for the parts outside the CDR3, the full variable domain is GAGVSQTPSNKVTEKGKYVELRCDPISGHTALYWYRQSLGQGPEFLIYFQGTGAADDSGLPNDRFFAVRPEGSVSTLKIQRTERGDSAVYLCASSTERGAPTDTQYFGPGTRLTVL.

Of note for this clonotype: A much larger clone lies a single base off, so this may be a read error. This chain links TRBV30 with TRBJ1-1; the D is unclear. This CDR3 spans 11 amino acids. From germline, CDR1 is GTSNPN and CDR2 SVGIG (reference sequence). CDR3 coding DNA: TGTGCCAGGAGTCATATGGCTGAAGCTTTCTTT. It translates to CARSHMAEAFF.

The rearrangement joins TRBV20-1 to TRBJ1-1; D is unclear. The germline gives CDR1 DFQATT, CDR2 SNEGSKA (reference sequence). V lost 3 bases and J 7 bases, leaving 6 bases between the germline ends. The CDR3 consists of 10 residues. CDR3 residues: CSARQYEAFF. The CDR3, as DNA: TGCAGTGCTAGGCAGTATGAAGCTTTCTTT.

This clonotype has just a few counts. The V and J genes are TRBV6-2 or TRBV6-3 and TRBJ2-1, with 10 positions matching TRBD1. J lost 7 bases, V lost 2 bases, and 11 bases had no gene match. The CDR3 is 17 amino acids. Germline-derived CDR1 and CDR2 are MNHEY and SVGEGT. The CDR3 DNA reads as TGTGCCAGCAGTTACCCAGCCGGGACAGGGGTTAAGAATGAGCAGTTCTTC. It encodes CASSYPAGTGVKNEQFF.

The chain combines TRBV6-5 with TRBJ1-1; D is uncertain. This CDR3 spans 14 amino acids. V gave up 4 bases and J gave up 0 bases, with 9 bases separating them. Germline V CDR1 and CDR2: MNHEY, SVGAGI. This chain's CDR3 is CASSSLALNTEAFF. The CDR3 DNA is TGTGCCAGCAGTTCATTGGCACTGAACACTGAAGCTTTCTTT.

This clonotype has at least ten counts. The rearrangement joins TRBV11-2 to TRBJ1-5, with a possible D match to TRBD1 (6 bases). This CDR3 comprises 13 residues. V lost 0 bases and J 6 bases, leaving 6 bases between the germline ends. Germline CDR1 is SGHAT and CDR2 is FQNNGV. The CDR3 sequence: CASSLDRGQPQHF. The CDR3 nucleotides read TGTGCCAGCAGCTTAGACAGGGGTCAGCCCCAGCATTTT.

Many counts were recorded for this clonotype. The chain combines TRBV28 with TRBJ2-7; TRBD2 matches at 8 bases. J gave up 2 bases and V 5 bases, and 8 bases lay outside the gene matches. The germline gives CDR1 MDHEN, CDR2 SYDVKM. There are 15 residues in the CDR3. CDR3 sequence: CASSALGGDAYEQYF. The CDR3 coding sequence is TGTGCCAGCAGTGCCCTCGGGGGGGACGCCTACGAGCAGTACTTC.

Points on this clonotype: This may stem from a read error, because a much larger clone lies one nucleotide away. J is TRBJ2-7 and V is TRBV2; 7 nucleotides line up with TRBD1. The J segment lost 5 bases and the V segment lost 2 bases, leaving 0 bases of the junction unmatched. The length of the CDR3 is 12 residues. CDR1 and CDR2 (germline): SNHLY, FYNNEI. The CDR3 region is CASSERGHEQYF. The CDR3, as DNA: TGTGCCAGCAGTGAAAGGGGGCACGAGCAGTACTTC.

This clonotype was counted a few times. The V call is TRBV9, the J call TRBJ2-7; TRBD1 or TRBD2 may be the D gene (5 bases each). Trimming removed 3 bases from V and 4 bases from J, with 17 bases in between. CDR1 and CDR2 from the germline V gene are SGDLS and YYNGEE. The CDR3 covers 15 residues. CDR3 sequence reads: CASSARDGPPYEQYF. CDR3 nucleotides: TGTGCCAGCAGCGCCCGGGACGGGCCTCCTTACGAGCAGTACTTC.

This clonotype was observed many times. This sequence joins TRBV25-1 and TRBJ2-1, with 7 bases lining up with TRBD1. Germline CDR1 and CDR2: MGHDK and SYGVNS. Trimming took 4 bases from V and 9 from J; bases not matched to a gene: 12. The CDR3 length is 15 residues. The chain's CDR3 is CASSGTGCCESEQFF. In DNA form, the CDR3 reads TGTGCCAGCAGTGGGACAGGTTGCTGCGAAAGTGAGCAGTTCTTC.

The rearrangement joins TRBV20-1 to TRBJ1-4; D is undetermined. The V end was cut by 3 bases, the J end by 4 bases, with 9 bases between. Germline loops: CDR1 DFQATT, CDR2 SNEGSKA (reference sequence). This CDR3 has 13 residues. The DNA of the CDR3 is TGCAGTGCTAGTATCGAGGTTAATGAAAAACTGTTTTTT. Its translation: CSASIEVNEKLFF.

This sequence joins TRBV20-1 and TRBJ2-5, with TRBD1 matching over 7 bases. The CDR3 length is 13 residues. The ends lost 6 bases at V and 4 bases at J; junction bases unmatched: 8. Germline CDR1 DFQATT, CDR2 SNEGSKA (reference sequence). In DNA, the CDR3 is TGCAGTGCGACCTCGACAGGGCGAGAGACCCAGTACTTC. Translated, it gives CSATSTGRETQYF.

This clonotype was detected many times. The chain carries TRBV2 and TRBJ2-1; 13 bases are a match to TRBD2. Germline CDR1 SNHLY, CDR2 FYNNEI. CDR3 length: 17 residues. V dropped 2 bases and J dropped 3; count of bases not matched to a gene: 4. CDR3 residues: CASSEPGLAGDYNEQFF. The DNA of the CDR3 is TGTGCCAGCAGTGAACCCGGACTAGCGGGGGACTACAATGAGCAGTTCTTC.

Many counts were recorded for this clonotype. This rearrangement joins TRBV6-4 to TRBJ1-1; 8 bases line up with TRBD1. CDR3 length equals 15 residues. CDR1 is MRHNA and CDR2 is SNTAGT in the germline V gene. V dropped 7 bases and J dropped 1; count of bases not matched to a gene: 8. The CDR3 DNA reads TGTGCCAGCACCATGGATGACAGGGGGAACACTGAAGCTTTCTTT. It codes for CASTMDDRGNTEAFF.

This clonotype showed up many times. The rearrangement uses TRBV10-3 and TRBJ1-6; TRBD1 matches at 8 bases. V lost 6 bases to trimming and J lost 7 bases; unmatched junction nucleotides: 8. The CDR3 contains 15 residues. Germline loops: CDR1 ENHRY, CDR2 SYGVKD. The CDR3 loop reads CAIREDRAYNSPLHF. Here the CDR3 DNA reads TGTGCCATCAGGGAGGACAGGGCTTACAATTCACCCCTCCACTTT.

This clonotype occurred many times. The CDR3 is CASSALSRGVQETQYF. The CDR3 coding sequence is TGTGCCAGCAGTGCTCTTAGCAGGGGAGTTCAAGAGACCCAGTACTTC. The chain recombines TRBV25-1 with TRBJ2-5; the D gene is possibly TRBD1 (6 bases). Germline CDR1 reads MGHDK; CDR2 reads SYGVNS. The CDR3 runs to 16 residues. V shed 4 bases and J shed 2 bases, with 17 bases lying between them.

This clonotype came up many times. This rearrangement joins TRBV27 to TRBJ2-7, with D unclear. Germline V CDR1 and CDR2: MNHEY, SMNVEV (reference sequence). V shed 2 bases and J shed 2 bases, with 13 bases lying between them. CDR3 size: 15 residues. In DNA form, the CDR3 reads TGTGCCAGCAGTTTAGTCGTCAGAAACACCTACGAGCAGTACTTC. Protein sequence: CASSLVVRNTYEQYF.

Concerning this clonotype itself: An end of the junction differs from the germline gene, which may be a read error. This chain joins TRBV12-3 or TRBV12-4 and TRBJ2-2, with TRBD2 matching 9 bases. This CDR3 has 19 residues. The CDR3 coding sequence is TGTGCCAGCAGTCCGGTGGCGGGAGGGCTGTATATAAACACCGTGGAGCTGTTTTTT. Translation: CASSPVAGGLYINTVELFF.

This clonotype was recorded many times. For the CDR3, the DNA is TGTGCCAGCAGCTTAGGTCAGGACACCTTTGAGACCTACGAGCAGTACTTC. Translated, it gives CASSLGQDTFETYEQYF. This sequence joins TRBV7-9 and TRBJ2-7, with D tentatively TRBD1 (5 bases). Germline values: CDR1 SEHNR, CDR2 FQNEAQ (reference sequence). Trimming cost V 1 base and J 2 bases, with 18 bases left between them. The CDR3 consists of 17 residues.

Concerning this clonotype itself: A much larger clonotype is one base distant, so this may be a read error. The V call is TRBV5-6, the J call TRBJ1-2; no clear D gene. The CDR3 spans 12 residues. Germline CDR1 is SGHDT and CDR2 is YYEEEE. CDR3 in DNA: TGTGTCAGCAGCTTGCTACACTATGGCTACACCTTC. Its translation: CVSSLLHYGYTF.